In this sample, the clone carrying this T cell receptor (beta chain) turned up once. In assigning cohorts, the study relied on participant-reported clinical history. Donors in Cohort 3 counted as recovered after two negative PCRs, clearance, or symptom resolution. Clones were read by immunoSEQ multiplex PCR, and TCRdb kept only the in-frame ones, dropping some. Of 150,000 to 200,000 clones listed, just over 85% are singletons. These data originate in a study of blood T cell repertoires in COVID-19. Across the whole study: T cells, B-cell-depleted T cells, or PBMCs supplied cDNA or gDNA.

The CDR3 extends over 13 amino acids. The germline CDR1 and CDR2 sequences are SEHNR and FQNEAQ (reference sequence). V shed 1 base and J shed 6 bases, with 8 bases lying between them. The J gene is TRBJ2-3, the V gene TRBV7-9; D possibly corresponds to TRBD2 (5 bases). This TCR was sampled from a woman aged 18-29 years who had recovered from COVID-19. Sample: PBMCs or T cells enriched from blood (not recorded which). The CDR3 DNA sequence: TGTGCCAGCAGCTTAGAAAGAGGGGATACGCAGTATTTT. Translation: CASSLERGDTQYF.